A single sample gave rise to the 30 T cell receptor beta chains below, sequenced in a study of blood T cell repertoires in COVID-19. The repertoire was sequenced with immunoSEQ multiplex PCR; TCRdb's copy has only in-frame clones and lacks some. The data contain some 99,000 clones, 90% of them singletons. Material: peripheral blood. These receptor sequences come from a human donor in a cohort sampled during active COVID-19.

The J gene is TRBJ2-1, the V gene TRBV18; 10 bases are a match to TRBD1. The CDR3 totals 17 residues. Trimming took 3 bases from V and 3 from J; bases not matched to a gene: 8. CDR1 and CDR2 from the germline V gene are KGHSH and LQKENI. CDR3 sequence reads: CASSPQDRGGFYNEQFF. As DNA, the CDR3 is TGTGCCAGCTCACCTCAGGACAGGGGGGGTTTCTACAATGAGCAGTTCTTC.

This chain links TRBV14 with TRBJ1-2; 7 positions agree with TRBD1. V lost 4 bases, J lost 0 bases, and 8 bases stayed unmatched. Per germline, CDR1 SGHDN and CDR2 FVKESK. The CDR3 covers 16 residues. The CDR3: CASSRRQGGANYGYTF. The CDR3 region has the DNA TGTGCCAGCAGCCGACGCCAGGGGGGTGCTAACTATGGCTACACCTTC.

The genes are TRBV5-4 and TRBJ2-7; the D gene is possibly TRBD1 (6 bases). V lost 4 bases and J 6 bases, leaving 20 bases between the germline ends. The CDR3 covers 15 residues. The germline CDR1 and CDR2 sequences are SGHNT and YYREEE (reference sequence). CDR3 loop: CASSPVQGLLGEQYF. The CDR3 nucleotides read TGTGCCAGCAGCCCGGTGCAGGGGCTTTTGGGCGAGCAGTACTTC.

The rearrangement links TRBV3-1 (or the pseudogene TRBV3-2) to TRBJ1-2; weak D call: TRBD1 (6 bases). V gave up 6 bases and J gave up 4 bases, with 12 bases separating them. Germline V gene data show CDR1 as LGHDT and CDR2 as YNNKEL (reference sequence). CDR3 length: 13 amino acids. CDR3 region: CASSRGGSYGYTF. In DNA, the CDR3 is TGTGCCAGCAGTAGAGGGGGTTCCTATGGCTACACCTTC.

This chain joins TRBV4-2 and TRBJ1-5; 9 bases are shared with TRBD1. The ends lost 3 bases at V and 6 bases at J; junction bases unmatched: 9. CDR3 length equals 16 residues. Germline V lookup: CDR1 LGHNA, CDR2 YNFKEQ. CDR3 residues: CASSQEGQGFPQPQHF. In DNA form, the CDR3 reads TGTGCCAGCAGCCAGGAGGGACAGGGCTTTCCTCAGCCCCAGCATTTT.

The chain links TRBV6-5 to TRBJ2-7, with a possible D match to TRBD1 (6 bases). The V end was cut by 3 bases, the J end by 5 bases, with 14 bases between. The CDR3 has 14 residues. Looked up from germline, CDR1 is MNHEY and CDR2 is SVGAGI. This CDR3 reads CASSYLRGAHEQYF. CDR3 sequence (DNA): TGTGCCAGCAGTTATCTCAGGGGCGCCCACGAGCAGTACTTC.

In this sample, this clone turned up once. V and J are TRBV6-5 and TRBJ2-3, with 15 positions matching TRBD2. The V and J ends lost 8 bases and 4 bases, in that order; junction bases with no gene match: 4. The CDR3 is made up of 15 amino acids. Germline V gene lookup returns CDR1 MNHEY and CDR2 SVGAGI. CDR3 bases: TGTGCCAGCGGACTAGCGGGAGGGCCGTCAGATACGCAGTATTTT. This gives the protein CASGLAGGPSDTQYF.

This clone has only a few counts. The chain links TRBV4-1 to TRBJ1-5; D is perhaps TRBD1 (5 bases). This CDR3 region has 15 residues. CDR1 and CDR2 from the germline V gene are MGHRA and YSYEKL. V was clipped by 0 bases and J by 4 bases, with 10 bases between them. The CDR3 loop is CASSQEAGVNQPQHF. Written as DNA, the CDR3 is TGCGCCAGCAGCCAAGAAGCGGGGGTGAATCAGCCCCAGCATTTT.

This clone was picked up a small number of times. The chain couples TRBV9 to TRBJ1-3; D uncertain. Deletions cut 4 bases from V and 4 bases from J, with 9 bases between. CDR3 length: 13 amino acids. Germline V gives CDR1 SGDLS, CDR2 YYNGEE. The DNA for the CDR3 is TGTGCCAGCAGCTCCCGAGGGGGAAACACCATATATTTT. As protein: CASSSRGGNTIYF. The complete variable domain, with remaining parts taken from reference TRBV9 and TRBJ1-3, reads DSGVTQTPKHLITATGQRVTLRCSPRSGDLSVYWYQQSLDQGLQFLIQYYNGEERAKGNILERFSAQQFPDLHSELNLSSLELGDSALYFCASSSRGGNTIYFGEGSWLTVV.

The chain employs TRBV6-5 and TRBJ1-2; D remains ambiguous. Germline V gene lookup returns CDR1 MNHEY and CDR2 SVGAGI. The V and J ends lost 2 bases and 0 bases respectively, with 7 bases between them. The CDR3 has 14 amino acids. CDR3 nucleotide sequence: TGTGCCAGCAGTTACGCAAGAGCTAACTATGGCTACACCTTC. This sequence encodes CASSYARANYGYTF.

The V and J genes are TRBV15 and TRBJ2-1; a possible D gene is TRBD1 (6 bases). CDR1 LNHNV and CDR2 YYDKDF come from the germline V gene (reference sequence). The CDR3 spans 15 residues. V lost 6 bases and J lost 2, with 14 bases in between. The CDR3 region is CATSRIRGPYNEQFF. CDR3 sequence (DNA): TGTGCCACCAGTAGAATCAGGGGACCCTACAATGAGCAGTTCTTC.

This clone showed up just a few times. The V call is TRBV2, the J call TRBJ1-3; 9 bases map to TRBD1. The V gene's germline CDR1 is SNHLY and CDR2 FYNNEI. The ends lost 8 bases at V and 8 bases at J; junction bases unmatched: 7. This CDR3 contains 13 residues. This CDR3 reads CASGDRAGDTIYF. For the CDR3, the DNA is TGTGCCAGCGGGGACAGGGCCGGAGACACCATATATTTT.

V usage is TRBV5-1 and J usage is TRBJ1-1; TRBD1 might be the D (6 bases). The germline V and J ends were trimmed by 2 bases and 6 bases, with 14 bases remaining between them. The CDR3 has 14 residues. CDR1 SGHRS and CDR2 YFSETQ come from the germline V gene. CDR3 sequence: CASSFIGGTAEAFF. CDR3 coding DNA: TGCGCCAGCAGCTTCATAGGGGGAACTGCTGAAGCTTTCTTT. The full variable domain, in which reference TRBV5-1 and TRBJ1-1 provide the parts outside the CDR3, is KAGVTQTPRYLIKTRGQQVTLSCSPISGHRSVSWYQQTPGQGLQFLFEYFSETQRNKGNFPGRFSGRQFSNSRSEMNVSTLELGDSALYLCASSFIGGTAEAFFGQGTRLTVV.

The CDR3 region has the DNA TGTGCCAGCAACCCGACAGGGGAAGGCGAGACCCAGTACTTC. It encodes CASNPTGEGETQYF. The chain joins TRBV28 to TRBJ2-5; TRBD1 matches at 8 bases. The CDR3 sequence is 14 residues long. Trimming removed 7 bases from V and 5 bases from J; junction bases left unmatched: 9. The V gene's germline CDR1 is MDHEN and CDR2 SYDVKM. Together with reference TRBV28 and TRBJ2-5, the CDR3 gives the full variable domain: DVKVTQSSRYLVKRTGEKVFLECVQDMDHENMFWYRQDPGLGLRLIYFSYDVKMKEKGDIPEGYSVSREKKERFSLILESASTNQTSMYLCASNPTGEGETQYFGPGTRLLVL.

The chain employs TRBV24-1 and TRBJ1-2; 7 bases are shared with TRBD1. CDR1 is KGHDR, CDR2 SFDVKD, per germline. This CDR3 has 14 residues. V trimming: 4 bases; J trimming: 3 bases; junction bases outside the gene matches: 4. In DNA, the CDR3 is TGTGCCACCAGTGACTCTACAGGGGACTATGGCTACACCTTC. Translating it yields CATSDSTGDYGYTF.

The chain links TRBV6-2 or TRBV6-3 to TRBJ2-3, with D maybe TRBD1 (5 bases). Germline CDR1 and CDR2: MNHEY and SVGEGT. The CDR3 spans 14 residues. V was cut by 6 bases and J by 9 bases, with 19 bases left in between. The CDR3 nucleotides are TGTGCCAGCAGCCGCTTGGGGCATCTACAGACGCAGTATTTT. It specifies CASSRLGHLQTQYF.

The rearrangement links TRBV6-1 to TRBJ2-7; maybe TRBD1 (5 bases). This CDR3 has 13 amino acids. The germline V gene has CDR1 MNHNS and CDR2 SASEGT. V was trimmed by 3 bases and J by 4 bases, leaving 10 bases between them. CDR3 DNA: TGTGCCAGCAGTGATCCAGGGTTATACGAGCAGTACTTC. Residues: CASSDPGLYEQYF.

This clone was seen just once. The chain links TRBV7-9 to TRBJ1-1; D is uncertain. CDR3 size: 12 residues. V lost 5 bases to trimming and J lost 7 bases, with 11 bases between them. CDR1 and CDR2 from the germline V gene are SEHNR and FQNEAQ (reference sequence). CDR3 residues: CASSDATYEAFF. CDR3 nucleotide sequence: TGTGCCAGCAGCGACGCGACTTATGAAGCTTTCTTT. The full variable domain, its missing parts supplied by reference TRBV7-9 and TRBJ1-1, is DTGVSQNPRHKITKRGQNVTFRCDPISEHNRLYWYRQTLGQGPEFLTYFQNEAQLEKSRLLSDRFSAERPKGSFSTLEIQRTEQGDSAMYLCASSDATYEAFFGQGTRLTVV.

J is TRBJ1-1 and V is TRBV2; D possibly corresponds to TRBD1 (6 bases). The CDR3 has 14 amino acids. Per the germline V gene, CDR1 is SNHLY and CDR2 is FYNNEI. V lost 6 bases and J 4 bases, leaving 15 bases between the germline ends. The CDR3 sequence: CASSLGGPGTEAFF. The CDR3 region has the DNA TGTGCCAGCAGCCTGGGGGGGCCGGGCACTGAAGCTTTCTTT. The entire variable domain, with the rest obtained from reference TRBV2 and TRBJ1-1, is as follows: EPEVTQTPSHQVTQMGQEVILRCVPISNHLYFYWYRQILGQKVEFLVSFYNNEISEKSEIFDDQFSVERPDGSNFTLKIRSTKLEDSAMYFCASSLGGPGTEAFFGQGTRLTVV.

V and J are TRBV11-2 and TRBJ2-3; D gene unclear. Trimming took off 4 bases at V and 7 bases at J, with 12 bases between the two ends. This CDR3 has 13 amino acids. CDR1 SGHAT and CDR2 FQNNGV come from the germline V gene. CDR3 coding DNA: TGTGCCAGCAGCTCCGCGCGCACGAATACGCAGTATTTT. Encoded protein: CASSSARTNTQYF.

Many counts were recorded for this clone. The chain couples TRBV10-3 to TRBJ2-7, with D tentatively TRBD1 (5 bases). CDR1 and CDR2 (germline): ENHRY, SYGVKD. The germline V and J ends were trimmed by 5 bases and 6 bases, with 8 bases remaining between them. CDR3 length: 11 amino acids. Here the CDR3 DNA reads TGTGCCATCAGTCAGGGTGGCGAGCAGTACTTC. It is translated as CAISQGGEQYF.

This clone was detected ten times or more. The V gene is TRBV5-8, the J gene TRBJ1-6, with TRBD1 matching 7 bases. Looked up from germline, CDR1 is SGHTS and CDR2 is YDEGEE. This CDR3 comprises 15 residues. V shed 0 bases and J 5 bases; nucleotides not matched to a gene: 2. The CDR3 bases are TGTGCCAGCAGCTTGGGGGGACAGCATAATTCACCCCTCCACTTT. This codes for CASSLGGQHNSPLHF.

The chain recombines TRBV5-1 with TRBJ2-1; 9 nucleotides match TRBD2. The length of the CDR3 is 16 residues. The V gene's germline CDR1 is SGHRS and CDR2 YFSETQ. The ends lost 2 bases at V and 8 bases at J; junction bases unmatched: 11. The CDR3 nucleotides read TGCGCCAGCAGCTTTATGGTGGCGCGGGAGGGGGATGAGCAGTTCTTC. Protein: CASSFMVAREGDEQFF. Using reference TRBV5-1 and TRBJ2-1 for the parts outside the CDR3, the full variable domain is KAGVTQTPRYLIKTRGQQVTLSCSPISGHRSVSWYQQTPGQGLQFLFEYFSETQRNKGNFPGRFSGRQFSNSRSEMNVSTLELGDSALYLCASSFMVAREGDEQFFGPGTRLTVL.

This clone was recorded only once. V gene TRBV6-4 combines with J gene TRBJ1-6; D is ambiguous. Looked up from germline, CDR1 is MRHNA and CDR2 is SNTAGT. The CDR3 extends over 13 amino acids. The ends were cut back, 3 bases at V and 9 bases at J, with 9 bases in the middle. CDR3 protein: CASSELGSSPLHF. In nucleotides, the CDR3 is TGTGCCAGCAGTGAGTTGGGGAGTTCACCCCTCCACTTT.

V gene TRBV19 combines with J gene TRBJ1-1; D is undetermined. This CDR3 spans 12 amino acids. CDR1 is LNHDA, CDR2 SQIVND, per germline (reference sequence). Between the trimmed V and J ends, which lost 4 bases and 1 base, there was a span of 4 bases. The DNA of the CDR3 is TGTGCCAGTAGTAAGCAGAACACTGAAGCTTTCTTT. Residues: CASSKQNTEAFF.

The V gene is TRBV6-5, the J gene TRBJ2-7; 9 positions agree with TRBD1. Trimming cost V 8 bases and J 2 bases; bases outside gene matches: 4. The CDR3 contains 13 residues. The germline gives CDR1 MNHEY, CDR2 SVGAGI. The CDR3 coding sequence is TGTGCCAGCCGGGGACAGGGCACCTACGAGCAGTACTTC. Residues: CASRGQGTYEQYF.

This rearrangement joins TRBV6-5 to TRBJ1-2, with D perhaps TRBD1 (5 bases). CDR3 length equals 14 residues. The ends were cut back, 11 bases at V and 4 bases at J, with 20 bases in the middle. Germline CDR1 reads MNHEY; CDR2 reads SVGAGI. The chain's CDR3 is CASRMGEEIYGYTF. Written as DNA, the CDR3 is TGTGCCTCTCGCATGGGGGAGGAGATCTATGGCTACACCTTC.

V gene TRBV18 combines with J gene TRBJ1-3; TRBD1 is a possible D gene (5 bases). The CDR3 is 15 amino acids. Trimming cost V 3 bases and J 2 bases, with 11 bases left between them. Germline V gives CDR1 KGHSH, CDR2 LQKENI. The CDR3 DNA reads TGTGCCAGCTCACCGTTACGACAGACTGGAAACACCATATATTTT. It is translated as CASSPLRQTGNTIYF. Full variable domain (rest looked up from reference TRBV18 and TRBJ1-3): NAGVMQNPRHLVRRRGQEARLRCSPMKGHSHVYWYRQLPEEGLKFMVYLQKENIIDESGMPKERFSAEFPKEGPSILRIQQVVRGDSAAYFCASSPLRQTGNTIYFGEGSWLTVV.

The rearrangement links TRBV15 to TRBJ2-3, with D perhaps matching TRBD2 (6 bases). Germline V lookup: CDR1 LNHNV, CDR2 YYDKDF (reference sequence). This CDR3 spans 15 amino acids. Trimming left V 4 bases short and J 0 bases short, with 11 bases between. The DNA for the CDR3 is TGTGCCACCAGCACCTATAGCGGTAGCACAGATACGCAGTATTTT. It is translated as CATSTYSGSTDTQYF. Combining the CDR3 with reference TRBV15 and TRBJ2-3 gives the whole variable domain DAMVIQNPRYQVTQFGKPVTLSCSQTLNHNVMYWYQQKSSQAPKLLFHYYDKDFNNEADTPDNFQSRRPNTSFCFLDIRSPGLGDTAMYLCATSTYSGSTDTQYFGPGTRLTVL.

The chain links TRBV4-2 to TRBJ2-7; 10 bases line up with TRBD1. With 5 bases clipped from V and 3 bases from J, the junction kept 4 bases outside the gene matches. Germline-derived CDR1 and CDR2 are LGHNA and YNFKEQ. The CDR3 totals 14 residues. The CDR3 DNA follows: TGTGCCAGCAGCGACCGGGACAGGGGCTACGAGCAGTACTTC. It is translated as CASSDRDRGYEQYF.